This TCR beta chain was obtained from a study of CD4 T cells in relation to SARS-CoV-2 and coronaviruses. Using immunoSEQ multiplex PCR, the repertoire was profiled, and TCRdb retains in-frame clones only, with some absent. The sample lists about 26,000 clones, about 75% occurring once. Concerning this clone itself: Antigen: not known.

The unexposed donors gave CD4+ T cells in about 2011-2019, prior to COVID-19. CD4+ T cells were isolated from the cells after around eleven days of culture. Germline CDR1 reads SGHRS; CDR2 reads YFSETQ. The CDR3 has 13 residues. Trimming stripped 4 bases from V and 7 bases from J, with 14 bases between. Sequencing was done on a sample of CD4+ T cells from PBMCs, cultured in vitro. The chain joins TRBV5-1 to TRBJ1-2; a weak D match, TRBD1 (5 bases). The clonotype comes from a human donor in good health. CDR3 sequence (DNA): TGCGCCAGCAGCCCGGGGGGACTAGGTGGCTACACCTTC. Amino acids: CASSPGGLGGYTF.